Listed here are 15 T cell receptor beta chains from one sample, sequenced in a study of blood T cells in healthy people across ages (dated by TCRdb to between 2015 and 2016). Library construction relied on 5' RACE. Sequenced using an Illumina HiSeq 2500. A second PCR of roughly 7 to 11 cycles was performed with a sample-barcoded 5' primer and a J-beta primer mix. In TCRdb, the public reads were trimmed at Q25 with fastp and aligned with MiXCR, with productive beta chains retained. For every CDR3 protein sequence, its rows merge into one entry that carries the most common genes and DNA. This sample has some 1.6 million distinct CDR3 sequences in its table, and around 35% of those were observed once. The ten top clones hold around 10% of the sample. Sequencing input: blood. These receptors were collected from a woman aged 30 to 39 in good health.

The chain joins TRBV5-1 to TRBJ2-7; TRBD1 agrees at 8 bases. Germline V gives CDR1 SGHRS, CDR2 YFSETQ. V lost 2 bases, J lost 4 bases, and 8 bases stayed unmatched. This CDR3 has 15 amino acids. The CDR3 region has the DNA TGCGCCAGCAGCTTATGGCAGGGGGCTCTGTACGAGCAGTACTTC. Protein: CASSLWQGALYEQYF.

The V gene is TRBV6-5, the J gene TRBJ1-5; D unclear. CDR3 length: 13 amino acids. V was pared by 4 bases and J by 7 bases, with 11 bases between. In germline, CDR1 is MNHEY, CDR2 SVGAGI. The CDR3 reads CASSSGSWQPQHF. CDR3 coding DNA: TGTGCCAGCAGTTCCGGCTCTTGGCAGCCCCAGCATTTT.

This rearrangement joins TRBV7-3 to TRBJ2-7; D is possibly TRBD1 or TRBD2 (5 bases each). Trimming stripped 5 bases from V and 2 bases from J, with 16 bases between. The CDR3 loop spans 15 amino acids. The germline CDR1 and CDR2 sequences are SGHTA and FQGTGA. CDR3 sequence (DNA): TGTGCCAGCAGCCCAAACGGGGCCTCTACCTACGAGCAGTACTTC. It specifies CASSPNGASTYEQYF.

In this sample, this clonotype turned up a few times. CDR3 DNA: TGTGCCAGCAGTTACTCTCGGGCGGACAGGAATTCACCCCTCCACTTT. This codes for CASSYSRADRNSPLHF. The genes are TRBV6-6 and TRBJ1-6; 7 nucleotides match TRBD1. With 0 bases clipped from V and 7 bases from J, the junction kept 6 bases outside the gene matches. Germline lookup yields CDR1 MNHNY and CDR2 SVGAGI (reference sequence). The CDR3 totals 16 residues.

The rearrangement links TRBV3-1 to TRBJ2-1; TRBD2 aligns across 11 bases. The CDR3 sequence is 17 residues long. With V trimmed by 0 bases and J by 9 bases, 10 bases remained unmatched. CDR1 is LGHDT and CDR2 is YNNKEL in the germline V gene (reference sequence). CDR3: CASSQEWRLAGIFEQFF. The CDR3 DNA sequence: TGTGCCAGCAGCCAAGAGTGGCGACTAGCGGGAATCTTTGAGCAGTTCTTC.

The chain employs TRBV20-1 and TRBJ2-4; 8 nucleotides match TRBD1. The closer fit of TRBJ2-7 to the DNA end suggests the J call may be wrong. Germline V CDR1 and CDR2: DFQATT, SNEGSKA (reference sequence). This CDR3 is 13 amino acids long. CDR3 region: CSAPKTTGGEQYF. The DNA for the CDR3 is TGCAGTGCTCCTAAGACCACAGGGGGCGAGCAGTACTTC.

This clonotype was seen more than once but under ten times. V is TRBV13 and J is TRBJ1-2; D is undetermined. The CDR3 is 15 residues long. V lost 6 bases to trimming and J lost 0 bases, with 14 bases between them. CDR1 is PRHDT, CDR2 FYEKMQ, per germline (reference sequence). CDR3: CASRPENQANYGYTF. The CDR3 DNA is TGTGCCAGCAGACCGGAGAACCAAGCTAACTATGGCTACACCTTC.

This clonotype was recorded a few times. CDR3 sequence reads: CSARAQVTGVSEQFF. As DNA, the CDR3 is TGCAGTGCTAGAGCGCAAGTGACAGGGGTGAGTGAGCAGTTCTTC. This chain connects TRBV20-1 to TRBJ2-1, with 8 bases aligning to TRBD1. V lost 1 base, J lost 9 bases, and 11 bases stayed unmatched. The germline gives CDR1 DFQATT, CDR2 SNEGSKA (reference sequence). The CDR3 is 15 residues long.

Only a few counts were recorded for this clonotype. The chain joins TRBV27 to TRBJ2-3, with 7 positions matching TRBD2. CDR1 is MNHEY, CDR2 SMNVEV, per germline (reference sequence). This CDR3 comprises 13 residues. Trimming cost V 3 bases and J 7 bases; bases outside gene matches: 4. The CDR3 bases are TGTGCCAGCAGTTTGGGAGGGGCCCATACGCAGTATTTT. The encoded protein is CASSLGGAHTQYF.

The V call is TRBV4-2, the J call TRBJ2-1; D might be TRBD2 (6 bases). CDR1 LGHNA and CDR2 YNFKEQ come from the germline V gene. Trimming left V 5 bases short and J 4 bases short, with 18 bases between. The CDR3 covers 16 residues. CDR3 DNA sequence: TGTGCCAGCAGCTCCACCCCTGGGGACTCTTACAATGAGCAGTTCTTC. It specifies CASSSTPGDSYNEQFF.

The J gene is TRBJ2-2, the V gene TRBV7-8, with D tentatively TRBD1 (5 bases). This CDR3 is 15 amino acids long. CDR1 is SGHVS, CDR2 FQNEAQ, per germline. V lost 1 base and J 2 bases, leaving 8 bases between the germline ends. CDR3 in amino acids: CASSLVGPNTGELFF. CDR3 bases: TGTGCCAGCAGCTTAGTGGGGCCAAACACCGGGGAGCTGTTTTTT.

In regard to this clonotype: This may come from a read error, since a much larger clone is one base off. The V call is TRBV29-1, the J call TRBJ2-3; 10 nucleotides line up with TRBD2. V trimming: 6 bases; J trimming: 10 bases; junction bases outside the gene matches: 16. The CDR3 has 15 residues. CDR1 and CDR2 from the germline V gene are SQVTM and ANQGSEA. The CDR3 coding sequence is TGCAGCGTCGTCCCAGCGGGAGGGTTGTCGGATGCGCAGTATTTT. It is translated as CSVVPAGGLSDAQYF.

A word on this clonotype: A read error may produce the germline difference seen at one junction end. The chain is built from TRBV7-9 and TRBJ2-3, with TRBD1 matching over 7 bases. Germline V gives CDR1 SEHNR, CDR2 FQNEAQ (reference sequence). The CDR3 runs to 14 residues. The CDR3, as DNA: TGTGCCGGCAGAAATACAGGGGGCACAGATACGCAGTATTTT. Amino acid sequence: CAGRNTGGTDTQYF. Full variable domain (missing parts from reference TRBV7-9 and TRBJ2-3): DTGVSQNPRHKITKRGQNVTFRCDPISEHNRLYWYRQTLGQGPEFLTYFQNEAQLEKSRLLSDRFSAERPKGSFSTLEIQRTEQGDSAMYLCAGRNTGGTDTQYFGPGTRLTVL.

The chain joins TRBV6-2 or TRBV6-3 to TRBJ2-1; 8 bases line up with TRBD2. With V trimmed by 2 bases and J by 4 bases, 4 bases remained unmatched. The CDR3 length is 15 residues. CDR1 is MNHEY and CDR2 is SVGEGT in the germline V gene. The CDR3 reads CASSYRRGDYNEQFF. The DNA for the CDR3 is TGTGCCAGCAGTTACAGGCGGGGGGATTACAATGAGCAGTTCTTC.

As regards this clonotype: Since a much larger clone is just one base distant, this may be a read error. This rearrangement joins TRBV20-1 to TRBJ2-7, with D perhaps assigned TRBD1 or TRBD2 (5 bases each). The CDR3 has 14 residues. V gave up 3 bases and J gave up 0 bases, with 12 bases separating them. From germline, CDR1 is DFQATT and CDR2 SNEGSKA (reference sequence). This CDR3 reads CSASRGFSSYEQYF. As DNA, the CDR3 is TGCAGTGCTAGCCGGGGCTTTAGCTCCTACGAGCAGTACTTC.